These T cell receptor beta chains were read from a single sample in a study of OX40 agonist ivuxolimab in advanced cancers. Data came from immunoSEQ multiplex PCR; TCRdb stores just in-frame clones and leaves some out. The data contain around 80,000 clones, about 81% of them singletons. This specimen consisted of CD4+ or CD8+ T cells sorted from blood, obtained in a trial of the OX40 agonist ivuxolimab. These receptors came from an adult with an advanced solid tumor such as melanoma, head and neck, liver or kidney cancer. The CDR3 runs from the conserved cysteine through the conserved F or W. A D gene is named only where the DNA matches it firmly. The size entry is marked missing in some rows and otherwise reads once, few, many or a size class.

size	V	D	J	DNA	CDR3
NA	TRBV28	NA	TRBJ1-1	TGTGCCAGCAGCCGTCCAGGGGTGGACACTGAAGCTTTCTTT	CASSRPGVDTEAFF
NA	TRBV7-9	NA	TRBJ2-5	TGTGCCAGCAGAACAGGGACGGCAAGAGGAGAGACCCAGTACTTC	CASRTGTARGETQYF
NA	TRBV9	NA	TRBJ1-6	TGTGCCAGCAGCGCCGGCATCTATAATTCACCCCTCCACTTT	CASSAGIYNSPLHF
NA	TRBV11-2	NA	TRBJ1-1	TGTGCCAGCAGCCGGACACGGGGTCCGAACACTGAAGCTTTCTTT	CASSRTRGPNTEAFF
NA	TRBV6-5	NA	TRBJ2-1	TGTGCCAGCAGTTACTCGAGTGGGGCTCACGGTGAGCAGTTCTTC	CASSYSSGAHGEQFF
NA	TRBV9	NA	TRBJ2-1	TGTGCCAGCAGCGTAGGGGGCGGTAATGAGCAGTTCTTC	CASSVGGGNEQFF
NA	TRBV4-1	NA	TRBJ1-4	TGCGCCAGCAGCCAAGAAAATGAAAAACTGTTTTTT	CASSQENEKLFF
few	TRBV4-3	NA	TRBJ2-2	TGCGCCAGCAGCCACCTGGCCCGGGGGTCGGGTCCCGGGGAGCTGTTTTTT	CASSHLARGSGPGELFF
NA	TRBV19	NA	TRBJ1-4	TGTGCCAGTAGTCAAGCCGTGTTGGCAACTAATGAAAAACTGTTTTTT	CASSQAVLATNEKLFF
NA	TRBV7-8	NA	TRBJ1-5	TGTGCCAGCAGCAGAGACAGGCAGAGTCAGCCCCAGCATTTT	CASSRDRQSQPQHF
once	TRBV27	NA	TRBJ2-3	TGTGCCAGCAGTCTTCTAGGGGCAATGAGCACAGATACGCAGTATTTT	CASSLLGAMSTDTQYF
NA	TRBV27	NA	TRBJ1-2	TGTGCCAGCAGTTTAAGAAGGGGCGCTGAAAATGGCTACACCTTC	CASSLRRGAENGYTF
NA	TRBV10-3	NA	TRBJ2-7	TGTGCCATCAGTGAGTCGCAGAATGCCGTGTCCGAGCAGTACTTC	CAISESQNAVSEQYF
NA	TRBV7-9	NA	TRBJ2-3	TGTGCCAGCAGAGGCGGGCCTATGGATACGCAGTATTTT	CASRGGPMDTQYF
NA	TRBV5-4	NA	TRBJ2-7	TGTGCCAGCAGCTCGACAGCCTCCTACGAGCAGTACTTC	CASSSTASYEQYF
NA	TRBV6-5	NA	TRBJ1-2	TGTGCCAGCAGTGAGGTATATGGCTACACCTTC	CASSEVYGYTF
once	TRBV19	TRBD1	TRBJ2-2	TGTGCCAGTAGTACCCGGGACAGGAACACCGGGGAGCTGTTTTTT	CASSTRDRNTGELFF
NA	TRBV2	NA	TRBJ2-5	TGTGCCACCCGCAAGTTGAACACTAACCAAGAGACCCAGTACTTC	CATRKLNTNQETQYF
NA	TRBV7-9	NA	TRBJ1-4	TGTGCCAGCAGGGTCACAGGGATGAATGAAAAACTGTTTTTT	CASRVTGMNEKLFF
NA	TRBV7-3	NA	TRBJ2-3	TGTGCCAGCAGTTCTGAAATGGAGAGTACGCAGTATTTT	CASSSEMESTQYF
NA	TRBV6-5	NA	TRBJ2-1	TGTGCCAGCCCACGACAGGTGGTCTACAATGAGCAGTTCTTC	CASPRQVVYNEQFF
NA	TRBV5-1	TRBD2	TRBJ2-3	TGCGCCAGCAGCACGGGGGCGGGACTAGCCTTCGATACGCAGTATTTT	CASSTGAGLAFDTQYF
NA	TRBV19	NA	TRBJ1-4	TGTGCCAGTAGTATCGGAGGGGGAACTAATGAAAAACTGTTTTTT	CASSIGGGTNEKLFF
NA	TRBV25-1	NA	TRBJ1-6	TGTGCCAGCAGTGGTCGGGGATTCTCCTATAATTCACCCCTCCACTTT	CASSGRGFSYNSPLHF
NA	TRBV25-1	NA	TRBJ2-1	TGTGCCAGCAGTGAAGACCCAGGGGGGGCCCCCAATGAGCAGTTCTTC	CASSEDPGGAPNEQFF
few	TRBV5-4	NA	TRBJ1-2	TGTGCCAGCAGCTACGCCATGGCCGTCGACTATGGCTACACCTTC	CASSYAMAVDYGYTF
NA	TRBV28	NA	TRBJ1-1	TGTGCCAGCAGTTATTATCTCAGGGGACGGGATGTTGAAGCTTTCTTT	CASSYYLRGRDVEAFF
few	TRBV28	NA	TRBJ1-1	TGTGCCAGTTGTGTGGGTTTTGGGGTAGCTGAAGCTTTCTTT	CASCVGFGVAEAFF
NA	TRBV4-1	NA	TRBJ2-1	TGCGCCAGCAGCCAATCCCCCGTCAATGAGCAGTTCTTC	CASSQSPVNEQFF
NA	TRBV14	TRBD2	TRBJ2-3	TGTGCCAGCAGCCAGTTCGGGACTAGCGGGGGCTTGTTGGATACGCAGTATTTT	CASSQFGTSGGLLDTQYF
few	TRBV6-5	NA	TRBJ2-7	TGTGCCAGCAGTTACGGGGCAGGCGAGCAGTACTTC	CASSYGAGEQYF
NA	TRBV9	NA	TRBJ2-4	TGTGCCAGCAGCACCGCGACCACCGGGGCCAAAAACATTCAGTACTTC	CASSTATTGAKNIQYF
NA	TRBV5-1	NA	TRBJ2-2	TGCGCCAGCAGCCGACAGAGACCTCCGGGGAAGGTGTTTTTT	CASSRQRPPGKVFF
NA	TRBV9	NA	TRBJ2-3	TGTGCCAGCAGCGTAGCGGGCGCGCTAAATACGCAGTATTTT	CASSVAGALNTQYF
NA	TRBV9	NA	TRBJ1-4	TGTGCCAGCAGCCTAGGACCCACCCCTTCGTGGCTGTTTTTT	CASSLGPTPSWLFF
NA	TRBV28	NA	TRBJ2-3	TGTGCCAGCAGTTTAGAAGAGTTTACGCAGTATTTT	CASSLEEFTQYF